Described below is a single T cell receptor beta chain sequence and its context. The antigen remains unidentified. This could be a read error, since a much larger clone is one nucleotide away. The CDR3 consists of 15 residues. CDR1 and CDR2 (germline): SQVTM, ANQGSEA. V dropped 1 base and J dropped 6 bases, with 17 bases sitting between them. Nashville, Tennessee was home to all donors, who were Caucasian adults. This entry belongs to a study of shared clonotypes between healthy human individuals. Study outcomes and limitations: Richness estimates generally favored naive over memory subsets. Approximately 5% of naive CD4 clonotypes were shared across several donors. All-four-donor shared clonotypes had higher generation probabilities than non-shared clonotypes did.

The repertoire was sequenced with immunoSEQ multiplex PCR; TCRdb's copy has only in-frame clones and lacks some. The sample lists about 1 million clones; around 75% were seen once. The clonotype originates from a man between 18 and 35 years old in good health. The chain uses TRBV29-1 and TRBJ2-3, with D uncertain. The sequenced sample was memory CD4+ T cells sorted from blood. The subset was: CD45RA-negative fraction. CDR3 sequence (DNA): TGCAGCGTTGAAGGACCAGGAAGTGAGATGGATACGCAGTATTTT. Translating it yields CSVEGPGSEMDTQYF.